This is a list of T cell receptor beta chains from one sample in a study of blood T cell repertoires in COVID-19. Profiled with immunoSEQ multiplex PCR; TCRdb holds only in-frame clones, not every one. The sample includes around 57,000 clones, around 85% of them seen just once. The sequencing input was peripheral blood. The receptor set was obtained from a woman aged 65 to 85 with acute or convalescent COVID-19. CDR3s include the opening cysteine and the closing phenylalanine or tryptophan. D genes are given only for firm matches. Size values are once, few and many counts, or a class for expanded clones, and some rows have none.

v_gene	j_gene	d_gene	abundance	CDR3nt	CDR3aa
TRBV2	TRBJ2-4	.	.	TGTGCCAGCAGCGTTGGAGGACGGGACATTCAGTACTTC	CASSVGGRDIQYF
TRBV11-2	TRBJ2-1	TRBD2	.	TGTGCCAGCAGCTTAGAACGAACTAGCGGGGGGGCAAGTGAGCAGTTCTTC	CASSLERTSGGASEQFF
TRBV18	TRBJ2-3	.	.	TGTGCCAGCTCAAGGTCGGCCTTACAGGGATCAGATACGCAGTATTTT	CASSRSALQGSDTQYF
TRBV10-2	TRBJ2-3	.	once	TGCGCCAGCAGTGAAAGACTAGGTAGCACAGATACGCAGTATTTT	CASSERLGSTDTQYF
TRBV19	TRBJ1-1	.	.	TGTGCCAGTAGTTCGGACCAAGGGGGTAACACTGAAGCTTTCTTT	CASSSDQGGNTEAFF
TRBV3-1/TRBV3-2	TRBJ2-3	.	.	TGTGCCAGCAGCCAACAGTATGTCTCCCGCTATACGCAGTATTTT	CASSQQYVSRYTQYF
TRBV5-1	TRBJ1-4	.	.	TGCGCCAGCAGCTTTCAGGCCCAAAATGAAAAACTGTTTTTT	CASSFQAQNEKLFF
TRBV19	TRBJ1-2	.	.	TGTGCCAGTAGTATAGGAAGAGTAAACTATGGCTACACCTTC	CASSIGRVNYGYTF
TRBV6-1	TRBJ2-3	TRBD2	once	TGTGCCAGCAGTGCCAGACTAGCGGGGGGGTCAGATACGCAGTATTTT	CASSARLAGGSDTQYF
TRBV6-1	TRBJ1-4	.	.	TGTGCCAGCAGTGACGCAGGGGAAAAACTGTTTTTT	CASSDAGEKLFF
TRBV2	TRBJ1-1	TRBD1	.	TGTGCCAGCAAAGACAGGGCTAACACTGAAGCTTTCTTT	CASKDRANTEAFF
TRBV5-1	TRBJ2-1	TRBD1	once	TGCGCCAGCAGCACCCATCCGACAGGGGGCATATATGAGCAGTTCTTC	CASSTHPTGGIYEQFF
TRBV5-1	TRBJ2-3	TRBD1	.	TGCGCCAGCAGCTCCCTTGGACAGGGAGACACAGATACGCAGTATTTT	CASSSLGQGDTDTQYF
TRBV28	TRBJ2-6	.	.	TGTGCCAGCAGTTCCCAGACCGCGGCCGGGGCCAACGTCCTGACTTTC	CASSSQTAAGANVLTF
TRBV2	TRBJ1-5	TRBD1	.	TGTGCCAGCAGTGGGGGACAGGTTACGCCCCAGCATTTT	CASSGGQVTPQHF
TRBV6-5	TRBJ2-5	TRBD2	.	TGTGCCAGCAGGACCAGCGGGGGGGCCCAGGAGACCCAGTACTTC	CASRTSGGAQETQYF
TRBV6-5	TRBJ1-6	TRBD1	.	TGTGCCAGCAGAGGGAAGGGGGCGTATAATTCACCCCTCCACTTT	CASRGKGAYNSPLHF
TRBV6-1	TRBJ1-2	TRBD1	.	TGTGCCAGCAGTGAAGCGCAGGGGGTTTACTATGGCTACACCTTC	CASSEAQGVYYGYTF
TRBV5-1	TRBJ1-6	.	.	TGCGCCAGCAGCTTGGACAGCTTTTCACCCCTCCACTTT	CASSLDSFSPLHF
TRBV3-1/TRBV3-2	TRBJ1-4	.	.	TGTGCCAGCAGCCAAGGTCGGGGGGCTAATGAAAAACTGTTTTTT	CASSQGRGANEKLFF
TRBV5-4	TRBJ2-1	TRBD2	.	TGTGCCAGCAGCCCGAGGGGGGCTAGCGGGGGATATGAGCAGTTCTTC	CASSPRGASGGYEQFF
TRBV6-4	TRBJ2-7	TRBD2	.	TGTGCCAGCAGTGTCGAAGCGGGAGACAACTACGAGCAGTACTTC	CASSVEAGDNYEQYF
TRBV6-6	TRBJ2-3	TRBD2	.	TGTGCCAGCAGACGGGGTAGCGGGGGTACAGATACGCAGTATTTT	CASRRGSGGTDTQYF
TRBV5-5	TRBJ2-1	TRBD2	many	TGTGCCAGCAGCTTCGGACTAGCGTCCCATGAGCAGTTCTTC	CASSFGLASHEQFF
TRBV6-1	TRBJ1-3	TRBD1	.	TGTGCCAGCAGTGACCCCCGGGACAGGGGTTTTACGTCTGGAAACACCATATATTTT	CASSDPRDRGFTSGNTIYF
TRBV11-3	TRBJ2-2	.	.	TGTGCCAGCAGCTCCTCAGGGTTCGGGGAGCTGTTTTTT	CASSSSGFGELFF
TRBV4-2	TRBJ2-2	TRBD2	.	TGTGCCAGCAGCCAAGGGACTAGCGGAATCTTCGCGAACACCGGGGAGCTGTTTTTT	CASSQGTSGIFANTGELFF
TRBV19	TRBJ1-2	.	once	TGTGCCAGTACCCTACAGGAGAACTATGGCTACACCTTC	CASTLQENYGYTF
TRBV7-2	TRBJ2-1	.	once	TGTGCCAGCACCCCCCACAGGGGGGGGCGCAATGAGCAGTTCTTC	CASTPHRGGRNEQFF
TRBV12-5	TRBJ1-2	.	.	TGTGCTAGTGGTTTTTTCGGTGGCTACACCTTC	CASGFFGGYTF
TRBV7-2	TRBJ2-7	TRBD2	.	TGTGCCAGCAGCCGCGATGGGGGGGGGACCTACGAGCAGTACTTC	CASSRDGGGTYEQYF
TRBV7-8	TRBJ2-3	TRBD1	.	TGTGCCAGCAGCTGGGACAGGGGAGCAGATACGCAGTATTTT	CASSWDRGADTQYF
TRBV3-1/TRBV3-2	TRBJ2-7	.	.	TGTGCCAGCAGCCAAGCCCCCAGGGGTGTTCGTCGCAAGCAGTACTTC	CASSQAPRGVRRKQYF